These T cell receptor beta chains were read from a single sample in a study of T cell repertoires in cytomegalovirus infection. TCRdb itself ran the reads through MiXCR, one entry per CDR3 protein. The sample has 400,000 to 600,000 distinct CDR3 sequences; under 55% are singletons. These receptors lack a known antigen. The sequenced sample was cultured PBMCs, obtained from culture after CMV antigen stimulation. These receptors were obtained from a human donor in good health (CMV status not recorded). Some clones in this sample may be carry-over from other donors' samples. Both conserved end residues are part of each CDR3. The D gene is left open where the match is weak. Clone size is shown for a subset of rows, as once, few, many or a class of expanded clone.

d_call j_call clone_size v_call cdr3_aa cdr3_nt
NA TRBJ2-7 NA TRBV2 CASSAWQGGSYEQYF TGTGCCAGCAGTGCTTGGCAGGGGGGCTCCTACGAGCAGTACTTC
TRBD2 TRBJ2-3 NA TRBV6-6 CASSYALVREIVTQYF TGTGCCAGCAGTTACGCCCTAGTGCGGGAGATTGTTACGCAGTATTTT
NA TRBJ1-1 NA TRBV29-1 CSVEGPREAFF TGCAGCGTTGAAGGGCCGCGAGAAGCTTTCTTT
TRBD2 TRBJ2-7 NA TRBV20-1 CSARKTGTSGYEQYF TGCAGTGCCAGAAAAACAGGGACTAGCGGCTACGAGCAGTACTTC
TRBD2 TRBJ2-3 NA TRBV15 CATSTGGSTDTQYF TGTGCCACCAGTACGGGAGGTAGCACAGATACGCAGTATTTT
NA TRBJ2-2 NA TRBV5-1 CASRAGGKYTGELFF TGCGCCAGCAGAGCCGGGGGCAAATACACCGGGGAGCTGTTTTTT
NA TRBJ1-1 few TRBV19 CASSMWAGDLWRNTEAFF TGTGCCAGTAGTATGTGGGCAGGGGATTTATGGCGGAACACTGAAGCTTTCTTT
NA TRBJ2-7 NA TRBV28 CASSFVRGSYEQYF TGTGCCAGCAGTTTCGTACGGGGGAGCTACGAGCAGTACTTC
TRBD1 TRBJ1-1 few TRBV12-3/TRBV12-4 CASSLDSGGRTVNTEAFF TGTGCCAGCAGTTTAGATTCAGGGGGGCGGACCGTGAACACTGAAGCTTTCTTT
TRBD1 TRBJ2-1 NA TRBV6-2/TRBV6-3 CASSYRTGGNNEQFF TGTGCCAGCAGTTACAGGACAGGGGGAAACAATGAGCAGTTCTTC
TRBD2 TRBJ2-1 NA TRBV11-3 CASSLTGGVYNEQFF TGTGCCAGCAGCTTAACGGGGGGGGTCTACAATGAGCAGTTCTTC
NA TRBJ1-2 NA TRBV4-3 CASSQESAALSSGCYTF TGCGCCAGCAGCCAAGAATCGGCCGCCCTGTCGTCCGGTTGCTACACCTTC
TRBD2 TRBJ2-7 NA TRBV7-2 CASRLQGLAGEQYF TGTGCCAGCAGGCTACAGGGACTAGCTGGAGAGCAGTACTTC
NA TRBJ2-7 NA TRBV2 CASSEERQSGDEQYF TGTGCCAGCAGCGAGGAAAGACAGTCCGGAGACGAGCAGTACTTC
TRBD2 TRBJ2-2 once TRBV6-1 CASSQTLAGGPDGELFF TGTGCCAGCAGTCAGACTCTAGCGGGGGGCCCCGACGGGGAGCTGTTTTTT
TRBD2 TRBJ2-3 NA TRBV10-3 CAIGEGTSGSLNTDTQYF TGTGCCATCGGGGAGGGGACTAGCGGGAGTTTAAATACAGATACGCAGTATTTT
NA TRBJ1-2 NA TRBV2 CASGRQLDYGYTF TGTGCCAGCGGGAGACAATTAGACTATGGCTACACCTTC
NA TRBJ2-2 NA TRBV20-1 CSARGGTLTGELFF TGCAGTGCAAGAGGCGGGACCCTTACCGGGGAGCTGTTTTTT
NA TRBJ2-4 NA TRBV12-5 CASGLSTPSLALAKNIQYF TGTGCTAGTGGTTTGAGTACTCCCTCTCTCGCCTTAGCCAAAAACATTCAGTACTTC
NA TRBJ1-2 NA TRBV28 CASREEGSRGSYGYTF TGTGCCAGCAGGGAAGAGGGGTCTAGGGGAAGTTATGGCTACACCTTC
TRBD1 TRBJ1-1 NA TRBV2 CASREGRGAFPATEAFF TGTGCCAGCAGGGAAGGCAGGGGGGCTTTCCCGGCCACTGAAGCTTTCTTT
NA TRBJ2-4 NA TRBV7-3 CASSSLTGLVSSDF TGTGCCAGCAGCTCCTTGACAGGATTGGTCTCGTCGGACTTC
NA TRBJ2-5 few TRBV2 CASSENGIGKTQYF TGTGCCAGCAGTGAGAACGGGATCGGGAAGACCCAGTACTTC
TRBD2 TRBJ2-7 NA TRBV12-3/TRBV12-4 CASSFGGNLYEQYF TGTGCCAGCAGTTTCGGGGGGAACTTATACGAGCAGTACTTC
NA TRBJ1-2 few TRBV5-6 CASSLFQVGNGYTF TGTGCCAGCAGCTTGTTTCAGGTGGGAAATGGCTACACCTTC
TRBD2 TRBJ2-7 few TRBV7-2 CASSLGSTGGRYEQYF TGTGCCAGCAGCTTAGGGTCTACTGGCGGGAGATACGAGCAGTACTTC
NA TRBJ1-5 NA TRBV4-3 CASSQERAVARPQHF TGCGCCAGCAGCCAAGAACGGGCAGTCGCCCGGCCCCAGCATTTT
NA TRBJ2-1 once TRBV7-3 CASSRLDKSSYDEQFF TGTGCCAGCAGCCGATTAGACAAGAGCTCCTACGATGAGCAGTTCTTC
TRBD2 TRBJ2-7 few TRBV7-2 CASSLPGREVESDEQYF TGTGCCAGCAGCTTACCCGGGCGGGAGGTAGAGTCCGACGAGCAGTACTTC
NA TRBJ1-5 NA TRBV7-9 CASSLVSYRGSNQPQHF TGTGCCAGCAGCTTAGTGTCGTATAGGGGTAGCAATCAGCCCCAGCATTTT
TRBD1 TRBJ2-7 once TRBV25-1 CASSETDRGNHEQYF TGTGCCAGCAGTGAGACGGACAGGGGAAATCACGAGCAGTACTTC
NA TRBJ2-3 NA TRBV15 CATSRVGDSTDTQYF TGTGCCACCAGCAGAGTGGGTGACAGCACAGATACGCAGTATTTT
NA TRBJ2-5 NA TRBV10-3 CAIRDSAETQYF TGTGCCATCAGGGACTCAGCAGAGACCCAGTACTTC
NA TRBJ1-2 NA TRBV4-2 CASSQEPIYGYTF TGTGCCAGCAGCCAAGAACCGATCTATGGCTACACCTTC
NA TRBJ2-2 NA TRBV19 CASMVTGELFF TGTGCCAGTATGGTCACCGGGGAGCTGTTTTTT
TRBD1 TRBJ1-5 NA TRBV5-4 CATSPGGGNQPQHF TGTGCCACGAGTCCAGGGGGCGGCAATCAGCCCCAGCATTTT
NA TRBJ2-3 once TRBV19 CASRVVSGVKQYF TGTGCCAGCCGGGTGGTCTCGGGAGTCAAACAGTATTTT
NA TRBJ2-7 few TRBV10-3 CAISAAGEQYF TGTGCCATCAGCGCCGCAGGGGAGCAGTACTTC
NA TRBJ2-2 NA TRBV11-2 CASSFPSGAYGELFF TGTGCCAGCAGCTTCCCCAGCGGAGCCTACGGGGAGCTGTTTTTT
NA TRBJ2-3 NA TRBV7-2 CASSLALATDTQYF TGTGCCAGCAGCTTAGCTCTTGCCACAGATACGCAGTATTTT
NA TRBJ2-1 NA TRBV7-2 CASRFRGSYNEQFF TGTGCCAGCAGGTTCAGGGGCTCCTACAATGAGCAGTTCTTC
NA TRBJ1-1 NA TRBV5-1 CASSSIWGHTEAFF TGCGCCAGCAGCTCAATCTGGGGGCACACTGAAGCTTTCTTT
TRBD2 TRBJ2-1 NA TRBV12-3/TRBV12-4 CASSFREWANGGSDEQFF TGTGCCAGCAGTTTCCGGGAATGGGCAAACGGGGGGTCAGATGAGCAGTTCTTC
TRBD1 TRBJ2-7 NA TRBV11-2 CASSRSTGALEQYF TGTGCCAGCAGCCGCTCGACAGGGGCTCTCGAGCAGTACTTC
NA TRBJ1-2 few TRBV10-3 CAISEGTSNYGYTF TGTGCCATCTCGGAGGGAACCTCAAACTATGGCTACACCTTC
TRBD1 TRBJ1-3 few TRBV7-9 CASSPTGSENTIYF TGTGCCAGCAGCCCGACAGGGTCTGAAAACACCATATATTTT
TRBD1 TRBJ1-2 few TRBV7-2 CASSLRGGSNYGYTF TGTGCCAGCAGCTTAAGAGGGGGCTCTAACTATGGCTACACCTTC
TRBD2 TRBJ2-3 few TRBV7-8 CASTTTASGGDTQYF TGTGCCAGCACCACGACGGCTAGCGGGGGTGATACGCAGTATTTT
NA TRBJ2-5 NA TRBV20-1 CSARDLRGAETQYF TGCAGTGCTAGAGATCTTAGAGGGGCAGAGACCCAGTACTTC
NA TRBJ1-1 few TRBV20-1 CSAPQSGYLNTEAFF TGCAGTGCTCCCCAATCGGGTTATCTGAACACTGAAGCTTTCTTT
NA TRBJ1-6 NA TRBV4-2 CASSQERTGGSPLHF TGTGCCAGCAGCCAAGAGAGAACAGGAGGTTCACCCCTCCACTTT
NA TRBJ1-1 NA TRBV6-5 CASSYFYRTANTEAFF TGTGCCAGCAGTTACTTTTACCGGACAGCAAACACTGAAGCTTTCTTT